These 26 T cell receptor beta chains were all obtained from the same sample, sequenced in a study of cytomegalovirus exposure and HLA in healthy donors. Use of 60 Vbeta and 13 Jbeta primers characterized the PCR. Some clones are missing from TCRdb's copy, which holds only in-frame ones; the method was immunoSEQ multiplex PCR. This repertoire shows over 150,000 clones, under 85% found once; its top ten account for less than 3.5%. Sequencing was carried out using PBMCs. These receptors were collected from a man younger than 30 in good health and CMV-seronegative.

This chain links TRBV5-1 with TRBJ2-5, with 10 bases matching TRBD1. V was pared by 0 bases and J by 3 bases, with 2 bases of the junction left unmatched. Germline CDR1 is SGHRS and CDR2 is YFSETQ. CDR3 length: 15 residues. The CDR3 DNA is TGCGCCAGCAGCTTGGTGGGACAGGGGAAAGAGACCCAGTACTTC. This encodes CASSLVGQGKETQYF.

The chain uses TRBV18 and TRBJ2-3; TRBD1 matches at 8 bases. After removal of 5 bases from V and 3 bases from J, the junction contained 10 bases not matched to a gene. This CDR3 comprises 16 residues. Germline V gives CDR1 KGHSH, CDR2 LQKENI. The CDR3 spells CASSSIQGAETDTQYF. Written as DNA, the CDR3 is TGTGCCAGCTCATCGATCCAGGGGGCTGAGACAGATACGCAGTATTTT.

The chain couples TRBV7-2 to TRBJ2-5; 8 bases are shared with TRBD2. This CDR3 is 15 amino acids long. The V gene's germline CDR1 is SGHTA and CDR2 FQGNSA. The V segment lost 6 bases and the J segment 5 bases; nucleotides outside the gene matches: 11. The chain's CDR3 is CASRWRRGEAETQYF. In DNA form, the CDR3 reads TGTGCCAGCAGGTGGAGGCGGGGGGAAGCGGAGACCCAGTACTTC.

The chain couples TRBV5-4 to TRBJ2-5; TRBD2 aligns across 9 bases. J lost 2 bases, V lost 5 bases, and 4 bases had no gene match. There are 14 residues in the CDR3. Germline-derived CDR1 and CDR2 are SGHNT and YYREEE (reference sequence). The DNA for the CDR3 is TGTGCCAGCAGTGTTAGCGGGGGACAAGAGACCCAGTACTTC. This encodes CASSVSGGQETQYF.

V is TRBV7-9 and J is TRBJ2-3, with D perhaps matching TRBD2 (6 bases). The CDR3 is made up of 15 amino acids. Germline lookup yields CDR1 SEHNR and CDR2 FQNEAQ (reference sequence). Trimming took 0 bases from V and 2 from J, leaving 9 bases between them. The CDR3 region has the DNA TGTGCCAGCAGCTTAGCGGGAGGAACCACAGATACGCAGTATTTT. Its translation is CASSLAGGTTDTQYF.

As for this clone: One junction end disagrees with the germline gene, perhaps due to a read error. The rearrangement uses TRBV29-1 and TRBJ1-4; possible D gene TRBD1, 6 bases. The germline CDR1 and CDR2 sequences are SQVTM and ANQGSEA. The CDR3 loop spans 13 amino acids. The CDR3 nucleotides are TGCAGCGCTGAAGGGGGAGGAAGTGAAAAACTGTTTTTT. Translated, it gives CSAEGGGSEKLFF.

The rearrangement joins TRBV5-4 to TRBJ2-5; 15 bases agree with TRBD2. CDR1 is SGHNT and CDR2 is YYREEE in the germline V gene (reference sequence). The trim removed 4 bases at V and 3 bases at J, leaving 4 bases unmatched. The CDR3 extends over 16 amino acids. The CDR3 nucleotides are TGTGCCAGCAGCCCGGGACTAGCGGGGGGTAAAGAGACCCAGTACTTC. Protein sequence: CASSPGLAGGKETQYF.

CDR3 nucleotide sequence: TGTGCCAGCAGAGGTCAGACTAACACTGAAGCTTTCTTT. Protein: CASRGQTNTEAFF. This rearrangement joins TRBV6-1 to TRBJ1-1, with D uncertain. Germline assignment: CDR1 MNHNS and CDR2 SASEGT. The CDR3 is 13 amino acids. Trimming stripped 6 bases from V and 2 bases from J, with 10 bases between.

V and J are TRBV10-2 and TRBJ1-2; the D gene is possibly TRBD1 (6 bases). The germline V gene has CDR1 WSHSY and CDR2 SAAADI. The CDR3 runs 15 residues. Between the trimmed V and J ends, which lost 7 bases and 2 bases, there was a span of 17 bases. CDR3 nucleotide sequence: TGCGCCAGCACCTCATACGACAGGCCCAACTATGGCTACACCTTC. Its translation is CASTSYDRPNYGYTF.

The rearrangement joins TRBV14 to TRBJ1-2; D unclear. Looked up from germline, CDR1 is SGHDN and CDR2 is FVKESK. This CDR3 has 14 residues. V lost 1 base and J lost 0, with 6 bases in between. CDR3 coding DNA: TGTGCCAGCAGCCAAGCTAATGCTAACTATGGCTACACCTTC. Protein: CASSQANANYGYTF.

The chain links TRBV28 to TRBJ1-2; D is unresolved. The CDR3 spans 15 residues. Germline V gene lookup returns CDR1 MDHEN and CDR2 SYDVKM. Trimming stripped 2 bases from V and 4 bases from J, with 14 bases between. CDR3 in DNA: TGTGCCAGCAGTTTAAATCCCAAGCGTATCTATGGCTACACCTTC. Its protein is CASSLNPKRIYGYTF.

V and J are TRBV19 and TRBJ2-3; D possibly corresponds to TRBD1 (6 bases). The germline V gene encodes CDR1 LNHDA and CDR2 SQIVND (reference sequence). The length of the CDR3 is 14 residues. Trimming took 3 bases from V and 4 from J, leaving 11 bases between them. CDR3 sequence: CASSIGQYPDTQYF. The CDR3 nucleotides are TGTGCCAGTAGTATCGGACAGTATCCAGATACGCAGTATTTT.

There are a few counts of this clone. The chain combines TRBV4-1 with TRBJ1-6; TRBD1 is a possible D gene (5 bases). Trimming cost V 0 bases and J 9 bases, with 12 bases left between them. The germline V gene has CDR1 MGHRA and CDR2 YSYEKL. The CDR3 consists of 15 residues. This CDR3 reads CASSQDSGIASPLHF. In DNA, the CDR3 is TGCGCCAGCAGCCAAGATTCAGGGATTGCTTCACCCCTCCACTTT.

The chain joins TRBV4-2 to TRBJ2-7, with D perhaps TRBD2 (6 bases). Germline CDR1 LGHNA, CDR2 YNFKEQ. V shed 1 base and J shed 1 base, with 14 bases lying between them. The CDR3 totals 16 residues. This chain's CDR3 is CASSQGGWGVSYEQYF. The CDR3 nucleotides are TGTGCCAGCAGCCAAGGCGGGTGGGGGGTGTCCTACGAGCAGTACTTC.

This clone was counted a single time. V usage is TRBV5-8 and J usage is TRBJ2-1, with 7 bases matching TRBD1. Trimming took 0 bases from V and 2 from J; bases not matched to a gene: 2. The germline V gene encodes CDR1 SGHTS and CDR2 YDEGEE. The CDR3 has 15 residues. The CDR3 protein is CASSLGDRAYNEQFF. The CDR3 DNA is TGTGCCAGCAGCTTGGGGGACAGAGCCTACAATGAGCAGTTCTTC.

The rearrangement joins TRBV7-8 to TRBJ1-1, with D maybe TRBD1 (5 bases). This CDR3 spans 13 amino acids. Trimming cost V 11 bases and J 3 bases, with 16 bases left between them. Germline CDR1 and CDR2: SGHVS and FQNEAQ. CDR3 nucleotides: TGTGCCTCTAAGCTCCCAGGGTACACTGAAGCTTTCTTT. As protein: CASKLPGYTEAFF.

V usage is TRBV2 and J usage is TRBJ2-5; the D gene is possibly TRBD2 (6 bases). Between the trimmed V and J ends, which lost 8 bases and 6 bases, there was a span of 13 bases. Per the germline V gene, CDR1 is SNHLY and CDR2 is FYNNEI. The CDR3 contains 12 residues. CDR3 protein: CASRGGAQTQYF. As DNA, the CDR3 is TGTGCCAGCCGCGGCGGGGCTCAGACCCAGTACTTC.

The genes are TRBV7-9 and TRBJ2-7; TRBD1 matches 9 bases. Germline-derived CDR1 and CDR2 are SEHNR and FQNEAQ (reference sequence). The CDR3 runs 16 residues. J was trimmed by 0 bases and V by 4 bases; bases with no gene match: 7. In DNA form, the CDR3 reads TGTGCCAGCAGCTCGCCGGACAGGGGAGCCTCCTACGAGCAGTACTTC. Amino acid sequence: CASSSPDRGASYEQYF.

This clone was seen a handful of times. This rearrangement joins TRBV5-6 to TRBJ1-2; D unresolved. V was cut by 3 bases and J by 4 bases, with 10 bases left in between. Germline CDR1 is SGHDT and CDR2 is YYEEEE. The CDR3 has 13 amino acids. The CDR3 loop reads CASSSSGFYGYTF. In nucleotides, the CDR3 is TGTGCCAGCAGCTCGTCAGGTTTCTATGGCTACACCTTC. Full variable domain (missing parts from reference TRBV5-6 and TRBJ1-2): DAGVTQSPTHLIKTRGQQVTLRCSPKSGHDTVSWYQQALGQGPQFIFQYYEEEERQRGNFPDRFSGHQFPNYSSELNVNALLLGDSALYLCASSSSGFYGYTFGSGTRLTVV.

The gene calls are TRBV5-5 and TRBJ2-2, with TRBD1 as a possible D gene (5 bases). Trimming removed 4 bases at V and 3 bases at J, with 7 bases between. The CDR3 runs to 13 residues. CDR1 and CDR2 (germline): SGHKS, YYEKEE (reference sequence). The CDR3 protein is CASSPGYTGELFF. As DNA, the CDR3 is TGTGCCAGCAGCCCAGGGTACACCGGGGAGCTGTTTTTT.

The chain recombines TRBV7-9 with TRBJ2-3; 9 nucleotides agree with TRBD2. Germline assignment: CDR1 SEHNR and CDR2 FQNEAQ (reference sequence). The junction had 3 bases not matched to a gene; V was cut back by 4 bases and J by 1 base. This CDR3 is 15 amino acids long. CDR3 bases: TGTGCCAGCAGCTCGGCTAGCGGGGGCACAGATACGCAGTATTTT. This encodes CASSSASGGTDTQYF.

As regards this clone: The junction departs from germline at one end; a sequencing error may be responsible. The chain has TRBV2 and TRBJ2-6; 8 nucleotides align to TRBD1. The CDR3 runs to 15 residues. Germline assignment: CDR1 SNHLY and CDR2 FYNNEI. The CDR3 loop is CASSKDRAGANGLTF. The CDR3 DNA sequence: TGTGCCAGCAGCAAGGACAGGGCTGGGGCCAACGGCCTGACTTTC.

With regard to this clone: No DNA is shown, since the ends of the CDR3 on it are uncertain; the CDR3 is the one TCRdb lists. This sequence joins TRBV28 and TRBJ2-7; TRBD2, the D gene given by the table, was not confirmed from the DNA. The CDR3 numbers 16 amino acids, ends counted. Germline CDR1 and CDR2: MDHEN and SYDVKM. The CDR3 is CASSSSGLAGSYEQYV.

The table lists this clone with a few counts. Distinct nucleotide sequences in the sample also encode this CDR3. The chain couples TRBV6-5 to TRBJ1-2; 8 nucleotides match TRBD1. Germline CDR1 is MNHEY and CDR2 is SVGAGI. The CDR3 spans 14 residues. With 6 bases clipped from V and 0 bases from J, the junction kept 3 bases outside the gene matches. DNA for the CDR3: TGTGCCAGCAGCCCGGGACAGGCTAACTATGGCTACACCTTC. It codes for CASSPGQANYGYTF.

V and J are TRBV7-9 and TRBJ1-4; D unclear. V was cut by 4 bases and J by 0 bases, with 12 bases left in between. The CDR3 covers 16 residues. Germline CDR1 and CDR2: SEHNR and FQNEAQ (reference sequence). CDR3 bases: TGTGCCAGCAGCTCGGGTCGTTCAGCAACTAATGAAAAACTGTTTTTT. This sequence encodes CASSSGRSATNEKLFF.

The chain is built from TRBV27 and TRBJ2-5; TRBD1 agrees at 8 bases. The J call may be in error: the DNA end matches TRBJ2-7 better. The V gene's germline CDR1 is MNHEY and CDR2 SMNVEV (reference sequence). This CDR3 comprises 13 residues. The DNA of the CDR3 is TGTGCCAGCAGTTGGCAGGGGGCGGTCGAGCAGTACTTC. As protein: CASSWQGAVEQYF.